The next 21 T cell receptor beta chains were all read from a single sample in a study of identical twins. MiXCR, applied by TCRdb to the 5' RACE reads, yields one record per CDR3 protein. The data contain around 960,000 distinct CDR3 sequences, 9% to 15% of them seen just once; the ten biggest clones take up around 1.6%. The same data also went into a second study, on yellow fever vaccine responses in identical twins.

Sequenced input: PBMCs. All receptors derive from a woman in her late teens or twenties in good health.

The CDR3 region has the DNA TGTGCCAGCTCACCAGCTTTGGCAGGGGGCGGTAACACCTTC. Translating gives CASSPALAGGGNTF. The gene calls are TRBV18 and TRBJ1-2; 8 bases align to TRBD1. Per the germline V gene, CDR1 is KGHSH and CDR2 is LQKENI. This CDR3 comprises 14 residues. J gave up 12 bases and V 2 bases, and 11 bases lay outside the gene matches.

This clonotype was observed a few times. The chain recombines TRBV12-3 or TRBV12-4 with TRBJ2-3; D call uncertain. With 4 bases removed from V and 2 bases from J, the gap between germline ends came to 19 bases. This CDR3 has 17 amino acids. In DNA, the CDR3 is TGTGCCAGCAGTTACAAACGTATTGGCGAACCCACAGATACGCAGTATTTT. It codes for CASSYKRIGEPTDTQYF.

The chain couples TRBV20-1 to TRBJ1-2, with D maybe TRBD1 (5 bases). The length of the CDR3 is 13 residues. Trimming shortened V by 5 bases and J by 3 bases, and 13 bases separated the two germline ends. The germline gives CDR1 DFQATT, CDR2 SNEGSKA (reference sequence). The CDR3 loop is CSAAPQGYYGYTF. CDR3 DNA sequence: TGCAGTGCTGCCCCCCAGGGCTACTATGGCTACACCTTC.

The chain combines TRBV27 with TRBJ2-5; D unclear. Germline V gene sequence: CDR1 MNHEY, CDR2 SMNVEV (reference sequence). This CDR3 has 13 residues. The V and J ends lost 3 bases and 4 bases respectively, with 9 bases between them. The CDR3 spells CASSFGRRETQYF. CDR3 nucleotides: TGTGCCAGCAGTTTTGGGCGCCGAGAGACCCAGTACTTC.

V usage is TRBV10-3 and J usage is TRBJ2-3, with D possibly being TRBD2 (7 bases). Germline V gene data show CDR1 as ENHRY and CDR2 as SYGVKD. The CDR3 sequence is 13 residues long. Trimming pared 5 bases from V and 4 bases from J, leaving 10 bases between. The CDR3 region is CAISSGTPDTQYF. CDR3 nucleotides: TGTGCCATCAGTAGCGGGACACCAGATACGCAGTATTTT.

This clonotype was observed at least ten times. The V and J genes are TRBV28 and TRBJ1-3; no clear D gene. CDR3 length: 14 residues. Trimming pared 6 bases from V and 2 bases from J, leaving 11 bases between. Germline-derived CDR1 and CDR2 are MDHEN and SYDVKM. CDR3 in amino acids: CASSSGAPGNTIYF. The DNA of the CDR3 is TGTGCCAGCAGCTCAGGTGCTCCTGGAAACACCATATATTTT.

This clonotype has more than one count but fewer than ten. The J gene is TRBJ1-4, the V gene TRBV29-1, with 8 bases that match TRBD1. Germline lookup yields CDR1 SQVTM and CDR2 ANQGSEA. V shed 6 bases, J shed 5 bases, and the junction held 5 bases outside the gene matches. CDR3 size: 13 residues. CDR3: CSVTRDRNEKLFF. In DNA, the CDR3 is TGCAGCGTGACCCGGGACAGGAATGAAAAACTGTTTTTT.

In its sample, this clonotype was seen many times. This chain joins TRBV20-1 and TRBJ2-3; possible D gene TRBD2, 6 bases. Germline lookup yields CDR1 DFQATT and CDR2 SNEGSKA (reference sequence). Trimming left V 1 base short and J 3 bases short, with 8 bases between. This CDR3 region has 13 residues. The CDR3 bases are TGCAGTGCTAGAGCGGGAGTGACAGATACGCAGTATTTT. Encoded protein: CSARAGVTDTQYF.

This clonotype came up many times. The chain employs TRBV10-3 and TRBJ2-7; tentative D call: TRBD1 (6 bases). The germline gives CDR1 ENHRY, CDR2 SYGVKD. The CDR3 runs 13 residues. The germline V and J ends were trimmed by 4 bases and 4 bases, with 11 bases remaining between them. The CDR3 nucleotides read TGTGCCATCAGTGGAGAGACAGGATACGAGCAGTACGTC. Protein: CAISGETGYEQYV.

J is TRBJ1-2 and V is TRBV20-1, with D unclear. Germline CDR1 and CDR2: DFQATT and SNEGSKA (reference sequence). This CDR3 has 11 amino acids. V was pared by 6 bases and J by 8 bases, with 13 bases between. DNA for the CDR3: TGCAGTGCCGATCCCGTTGTGGGCTACACCTTC. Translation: CSADPVVGYTF.

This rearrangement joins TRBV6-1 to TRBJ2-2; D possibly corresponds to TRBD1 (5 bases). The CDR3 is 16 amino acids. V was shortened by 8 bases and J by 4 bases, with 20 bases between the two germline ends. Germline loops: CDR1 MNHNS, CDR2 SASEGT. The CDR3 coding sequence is TGTGCCAGCGAAGACGATCCCATTGGGGCCACCGGGGAGCTGTTTTTT. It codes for CASEDDPIGATGELFF.

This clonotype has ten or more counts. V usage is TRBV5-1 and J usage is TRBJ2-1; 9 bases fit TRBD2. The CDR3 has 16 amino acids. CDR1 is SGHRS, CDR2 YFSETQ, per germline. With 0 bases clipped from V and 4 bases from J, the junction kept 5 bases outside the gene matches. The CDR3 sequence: CASSLGAGGFYNEQFF. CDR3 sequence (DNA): TGCGCCAGCAGCTTGGGAGCGGGGGGCTTTTACAATGAGCAGTTCTTC.

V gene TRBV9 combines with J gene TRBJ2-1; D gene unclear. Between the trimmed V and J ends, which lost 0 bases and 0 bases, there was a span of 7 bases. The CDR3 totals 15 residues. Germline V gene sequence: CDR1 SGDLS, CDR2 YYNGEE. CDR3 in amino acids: CASSVGGYSYNEQFF. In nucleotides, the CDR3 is TGTGCCAGCAGCGTAGGGGGTTACTCCTACAATGAGCAGTTCTTC.

The chain's CDR3 is CASSEARGATNEKLFF. The CDR3 bases are TGTGCCAGCAGTGAAGCGCGGGGGGCAACTAATGAAAAACTGTTTTTT. V gene TRBV6-1 combines with J gene TRBJ1-4, with D tentatively TRBD1 (5 bases). Between the trimmed V and J ends, which lost 0 bases and 0 bases, there was a span of 8 bases. Germline assignment: CDR1 MNHNS and CDR2 SASEGT. The length of the CDR3 is 16 residues.

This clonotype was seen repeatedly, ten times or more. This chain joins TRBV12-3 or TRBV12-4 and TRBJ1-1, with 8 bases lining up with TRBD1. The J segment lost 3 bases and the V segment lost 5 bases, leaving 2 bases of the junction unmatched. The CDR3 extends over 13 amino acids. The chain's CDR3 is CASSPTGDTEAFF. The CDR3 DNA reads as TGTGCCAGCAGTCCGACAGGGGACACTGAAGCTTTCTTT.

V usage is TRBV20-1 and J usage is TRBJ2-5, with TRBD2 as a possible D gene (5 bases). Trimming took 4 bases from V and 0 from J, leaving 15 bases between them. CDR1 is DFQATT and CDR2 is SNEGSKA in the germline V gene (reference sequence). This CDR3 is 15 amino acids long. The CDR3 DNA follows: TGCAGTGCTATACCTAGCAGAATGTACCAAGAGACCCAGTACTTC. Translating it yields CSAIPSRMYQETQYF.

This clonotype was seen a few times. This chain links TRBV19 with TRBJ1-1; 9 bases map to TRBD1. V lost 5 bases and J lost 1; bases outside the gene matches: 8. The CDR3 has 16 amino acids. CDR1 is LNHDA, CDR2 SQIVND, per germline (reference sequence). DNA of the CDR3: TGTGCCAGTAGTGGACAGGGGCGCGTAGAGAACACTGAAGCTTTCTTT. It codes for CASSGQGRVENTEAFF.

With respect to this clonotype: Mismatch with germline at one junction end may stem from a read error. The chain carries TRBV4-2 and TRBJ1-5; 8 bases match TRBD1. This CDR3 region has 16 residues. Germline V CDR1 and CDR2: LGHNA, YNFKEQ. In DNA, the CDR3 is TGTGCCAGCAGCCAAGAGGCAGGGACAGGCAATCAGCCCGAGCATTTT. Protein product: CASSQEAGTGNQPEHF.

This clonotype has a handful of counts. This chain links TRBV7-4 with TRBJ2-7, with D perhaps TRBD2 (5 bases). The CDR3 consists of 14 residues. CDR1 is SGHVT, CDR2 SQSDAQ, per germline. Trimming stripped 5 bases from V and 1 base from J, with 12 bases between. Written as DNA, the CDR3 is TGTGCCAGCAGCGTGCCAGCGGATTCCTACGAGCAGTACGTC. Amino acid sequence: CASSVPADSYEQYV.

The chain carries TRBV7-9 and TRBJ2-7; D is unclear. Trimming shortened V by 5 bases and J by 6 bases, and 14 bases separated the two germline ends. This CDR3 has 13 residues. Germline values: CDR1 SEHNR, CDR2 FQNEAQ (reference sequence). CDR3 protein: CASSPPGASEQYV. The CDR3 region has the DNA TGTGCCAGCAGCCCCCCCGGAGCCTCCGAGCAGTACGTC.

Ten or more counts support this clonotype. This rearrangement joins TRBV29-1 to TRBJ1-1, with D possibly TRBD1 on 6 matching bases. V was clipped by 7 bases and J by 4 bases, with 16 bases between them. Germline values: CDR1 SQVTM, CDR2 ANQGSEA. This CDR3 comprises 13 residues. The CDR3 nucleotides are TGCAGCGCTGACAGGATGGGGGGCACTGAAGCTTTCTTT. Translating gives CSADRMGGTEAFF.